Listed here is a single T cell receptor beta chain. Its target is not known. This sample stems from a study of cytomegalovirus exposure and HLA in healthy donors. Overall study findings and caveats: Cytomegalovirus-associated status was assigned to about 150 TCR beta chains. In vitro checks showed that three CMV-associated chains really do target CMV antigens.

These donors were members of the roughly 130-subject validation cohort, a group separate from the approximately 640-subject first cohort. Profiled with immunoSEQ multiplex PCR; TCRdb holds only in-frame clones, not every one. The repertoire consists of approximately 110,000 clones, with about 93% occurring once and the leading ten covering around 1.3%. Germline V gene lookup returns CDR1 SQVTM and CDR2 ANQGSEA. Trimming removed 6 bases from V and 5 bases from J, with 15 bases in between. The CDR3 length is 13 residues. This clonotype was sampled from a woman younger than 30 in good health and CMV-seronegative. The chain carries TRBV29-1 and TRBJ2-3; a weak D match, TRBD2 (5 bases). The sample was PBMCs. In DNA form, the CDR3 reads TGCAGCGTGGGCGGGCTAGAGGTAGATACGCAGTATTTT. Protein sequence: CSVGGLEVDTQYF.